These 20 T cell receptor beta chains share one sample of origin, sequenced in a study of naive and memory T cell subsets (dated by TCRdb to about 2017). The investigation overall reported the following: Naive repertoires, especially CD8, contained a few larger clonotypes, possibly memory cells re-expressing CD45RA.

Libraries were made using UMI-ligation and nested PCR. Sequencing took place on an Illumina MiSeq. An equimolar mix of two oligonucleotides covering both TRBC1 and TRBC2 was used as the beta constant-region primer. The ligated cDNA went through four rounds of PCR with nested alpha and beta constant-region primers together with the SP2 primer. The public sequencing data were trimmed at Q25 with fastp and processed into clonotypes with MiXCR by TCRdb, which kept only in-frame beta chains. Rows with one shared CDR3 protein collapse into an entry with the most common genes and DNA. This sample holds under 150,000 distinct CDR3 sequences; approximately 20% were observed only once. Approximately 0.58% of the sample goes to the ten largest clones. Their recognized antigens are unknown. Sample: naive CD8+ T cells from blood. According to the study, the label for this sample's cell subset or site signals: naive T cells, CD45RA high CD27+. The receptors originated from a human donor in good health.

In this sample, this clonotype turned up many times. The chain combines TRBV27 with TRBJ2-3; TRBD1 matches at 9 bases. The germline CDR1 and CDR2 sequences are MNHEY and SMNVEV (reference sequence). V was pared by 6 bases and J by 1 base, with 11 bases of the junction left unmatched. The CDR3 totals 17 residues. The CDR3 loop is CASRLAGQGSGTDTQYF. CDR3 DNA sequence: TGTGCCAGCAGACTCGCTGGACAGGGGAGTGGCACAGATACGCAGTATTTT.

The sample holds a few counts of this clonotype. The rearrangement uses TRBV20-1 and TRBJ2-7; TRBD2 agrees at 9 bases. CDR1 and CDR2 from the germline V gene are DFQATT and SNEGSKA (reference sequence). V was pared by 2 bases and J by 0 bases, with 5 bases of the junction left unmatched. The CDR3 runs 15 residues. Here the CDR3 DNA reads TGCAGTGCTAGACAGAGCGGGAGGCCCTCCTACGAGCAGTACTTC. Translation gives CSARQSGRPSYEQYF.

This clonotype was found a few times. The V and J genes are TRBV5-4 and TRBJ1-1; D is ambiguous. V was cut by 4 bases and J by 2 bases, with 6 bases left in between. The CDR3 extends over 12 amino acids. Germline V gene sequence: CDR1 SGHNT, CDR2 YYREEE (reference sequence). The CDR3 sequence is CASSADNTEAFF. CDR3 DNA sequence: TGTGCCAGCAGCGCCGATAACACTGAAGCTTTCTTT.

The chain carries TRBV7-6 and TRBJ2-3, with no clear D. Trimming removed 0 bases at V and 4 bases at J, with 11 bases between. The germline V gene encodes CDR1 SGHVS and CDR2 FNYEAQ. The CDR3 covers 15 residues. CDR3 in amino acids: CASSLAALVPDTQYF. CDR3 nucleotides: TGTGCCAGCAGCTTAGCGGCTCTAGTTCCAGATACGCAGTATTTT.

This clonotype was found a few times. The rearrangement uses TRBV14 and TRBJ2-7; D unclear. The CDR3 runs 14 residues. Germline V gene data show CDR1 as SGHDN and CDR2 as FVKESK. Trimming stripped 2 bases from V and 2 bases from J, with 10 bases between. Written as DNA, the CDR3 is TGTGCCAGCAGCCAAATAGGGTTAACCTACGAGCAGTACTTC. This translates into CASSQIGLTYEQYF.

In this sample, this clonotype turned up a few times. This chain connects TRBV5-1 to TRBJ1-1; D is unresolved. Germline CDR1 reads SGHRS; CDR2 reads YFSETQ. This CDR3 spans 15 amino acids. Trimming removed 4 bases from V and 3 bases from J, with 16 bases in between. CDR3 bases: TGCGCCAGCAGCCCCGTTATGGGCTTGGACACTGAAGCTTTCTTT. Its translation is CASSPVMGLDTEAFF.

This clonotype occurred a few times. This chain connects TRBV29-1 to TRBJ1-1; D possibly corresponds to TRBD1 (6 bases). CDR1 and CDR2 (germline): SQVTM, ANQGSEA. This CDR3 has 14 amino acids. V was trimmed by 3 bases and J by 7 bases, leaving 18 bases between them. The DNA for the CDR3 is TGCAGCGTTGATAGCCCGAGGGGGAGGAATGAAGCTTTCTTT. Encoded protein: CSVDSPRGRNEAFF.

Points on this clonotype: Mismatch with germline at one junction end may stem from a read error. This sequence joins TRBV6-5 and TRBJ2-1; 7 positions match TRBD2. This CDR3 is built from 14 residues. Germline assignment: CDR1 MNHEY and CDR2 SVGAGI. As DNA, the CDR3 is TGTGCCCATGCGGCGGGAGCGGGATACAATGGGCAGTTCTTC. It specifies CAHAAGAGYNGQFF.

The chain carries TRBV5-6 and TRBJ1-5; perhaps TRBD1 as D (5 bases). The CDR3 is made up of 15 amino acids. Trimming shortened V by 8 bases and J by 7 bases, and 22 bases separated the two germline ends. The germline V gene encodes CDR1 SGHDT and CDR2 YYEEEE. CDR3 nucleotide sequence: TGTGCCAGATCCCAAGGGGCGGGAACTGGCCAGCCCCAGCATTTT. Its translation is CARSQGAGTGQPQHF.

This chain links TRBV5-1 with TRBJ2-7; 14 bases agree with TRBD2. The CDR3 has 17 amino acids. V lost 4 bases and J lost 3; bases outside the gene matches: 9. The germline V gene has CDR1 SGHRS and CDR2 YFSETQ. This chain's CDR3 is CASSPTTSGRAFYEQYF. The CDR3 nucleotides are TGCGCCAGCAGCCCTACGACTAGCGGGAGGGCCTTCTACGAGCAGTACTTC.

The rearrangement uses TRBV27 and TRBJ1-5; D is undetermined. V lost 2 bases to trimming and J lost 6 bases, with 17 bases between them. This CDR3 contains 16 residues. Germline CDR1 and CDR2: MNHEY and SMNVEV (reference sequence). In DNA form, the CDR3 reads TGTGCCAGCAGTTTAACCGGGTCCCCGGGATCTCAGCCCCAGCATTTT. Protein sequence: CASSLTGSPGSQPQHF.

This clonotype was seen more than once but under ten times. The chain couples TRBV30 to TRBJ2-1; D unclear. Trimming shortened V by 8 bases and J by 8 bases, and 13 bases separated the two germline ends. Germline assignment: CDR1 GTSNPN and CDR2 SVGIG (reference sequence). The CDR3 has 11 residues. In DNA, the CDR3 is TGTGCCACCGCAACCGGGTATGAGCAGTTCTTC. It encodes CATATGYEQFF.

The J gene is TRBJ1-5, the V gene TRBV7-8, with D tentatively TRBD1 (5 bases). In germline, CDR1 is SGHVS, CDR2 FQNEAQ. CDR3 length: 17 amino acids. Trimming took 0 bases from V and 1 from J, leaving 13 bases between them. In DNA, the CDR3 is TGTGCCAGCAGCTTAGCGGCGGTCAGGGAAAGCAATCAGCCCCAGCATTTT. Amino acid sequence: CASSLAAVRESNQPQHF. The entire variable domain, with the rest obtained from reference TRBV7-8 and TRBJ1-5, is as follows: GAGVSQSPRYKVAKRGQDVALRCDPISGHVSLFWYQQALGQGPEFLTYFQNEAQLDKSGLPSDRFFAERPEGSVSTLKIQRTQQEDSAVYLCASSLAAVRESNQPQHFGDGTRLSIL.

This clonotype was recorded at least ten times. The chain uses TRBV9 and TRBJ2-1; 8 positions match TRBD2. The CDR3 is 14 amino acids. Trimming cost V 3 bases and J 8 bases; bases outside gene matches: 7. Germline-derived CDR1 and CDR2 are SGDLS and YYNGEE. The CDR3 is CASSAPGGGDEQFF. Written as DNA, the CDR3 is TGTGCCAGCAGCGCCCCGGGGGGGGGCGATGAGCAGTTCTTC.

The V and J genes are TRBV29-1 and TRBJ2-6; D might be TRBD1 or TRBD2, each matching 6 bases. V lost 6 bases and J lost 0, with 18 bases in between. This CDR3 has 17 amino acids. CDR1 SQVTM and CDR2 ANQGSEA come from the germline V gene. CDR3 protein: CSVSGGSFTSGANVLTF. The CDR3 DNA follows: TGCAGCGTCTCCGGGGGCTCCTTCACCTCTGGGGCCAACGTCCTGACTTTC.

The J gene is TRBJ2-7, the V gene TRBV27, with D hard to call. The CDR3 has 12 amino acids. CDR1 and CDR2 from the germline V gene are MNHEY and SMNVEV (reference sequence). V gave up 0 bases and J gave up 5 bases, with 5 bases separating them. The DNA of the CDR3 is TGTGCCAGCAGTTTATCTGAGAACGAGCAGTACTTC. This sequence encodes CASSLSENEQYF.

In this sample, this clonotype turned up a few times. The V gene is TRBV28, the J gene TRBJ2-1; D might be TRBD2 (6 bases). The V and J ends lost 7 bases and 6 bases respectively, with 22 bases between them. CDR1 and CDR2 (germline): MDHEN, SYDVKM. CDR3 length equals 16 residues. CDR3 in amino acids: CASTIGPGLPPNEQFF. The CDR3 DNA sequence: TGTGCCAGCACCATTGGGCCGGGACTCCCCCCCAATGAGCAGTTCTTC.

This clonotype has just a few counts. The chain employs TRBV4-3 and TRBJ2-7, with TRBD1 as a possible D gene (5 bases). CDR3 size: 14 residues. V lost 2 bases and J 1 base, leaving 9 bases between the germline ends. Germline V gives CDR1 LGHNA, CDR2 YSLEER. The CDR3: CASSQRQLSYEQYF. In nucleotides, the CDR3 is TGCGCCAGCAGCCAACGACAGCTGTCCTACGAGCAGTACTTC.

The chain carries TRBV5-6 and TRBJ1-5; TRBD1 is a possible D gene (6 bases). In germline, CDR1 is SGHDT, CDR2 YYEEEE. The CDR3 covers 15 residues. Trimming took 4 bases from V and 1 from J, leaving 12 bases between them. This CDR3 is CASSPYRVSNQPQHF. CDR3 nucleotide sequence: TGTGCCAGCAGCCCCTACAGGGTCAGCAATCAGCCCCAGCATTTT.

This clonotype appeared a few times. V is TRBV19 and J is TRBJ2-1, with D perhaps assigned TRBD1 or TRBD2 (5 bases each). The V gene lost 6 bases and the J gene lost 2 bases, with 17 bases spanning the gap. Germline CDR1 is LNHDA and CDR2 is SQIVND (reference sequence). The CDR3 totals 16 residues. The CDR3 DNA reads TGTGCCAGTAGCAGTGTTGAGGGGCCACCCTACAATGAGCAGTTCTTC. Encoded protein: CASSSVEGPPYNEQFF.